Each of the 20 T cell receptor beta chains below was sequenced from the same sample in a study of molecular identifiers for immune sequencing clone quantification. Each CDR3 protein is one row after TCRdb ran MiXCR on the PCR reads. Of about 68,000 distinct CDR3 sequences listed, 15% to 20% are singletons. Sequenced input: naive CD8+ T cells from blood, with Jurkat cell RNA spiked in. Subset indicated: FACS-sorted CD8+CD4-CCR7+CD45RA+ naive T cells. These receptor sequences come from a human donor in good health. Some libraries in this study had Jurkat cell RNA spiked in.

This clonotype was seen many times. CDR3 sequence: CASSQGPLAVTYEQYF. Written as DNA, the CDR3 is TGCGCCAGCAGCCAAGGTCCGTTAGCGGTGACCTACGAGCAGTACTTC. This sequence joins TRBV4-1 and TRBJ2-7; maybe TRBD2 (6 bases). The CDR3 consists of 16 residues. Per the germline V gene, CDR1 is MGHRA and CDR2 is YSYEKL. The V and J ends lost 1 base and 2 bases respectively, with 15 bases between them.

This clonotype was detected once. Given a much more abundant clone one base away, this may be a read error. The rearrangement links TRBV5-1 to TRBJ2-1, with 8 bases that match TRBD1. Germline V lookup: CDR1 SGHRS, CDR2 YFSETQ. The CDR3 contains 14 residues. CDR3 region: CVSVLGTGSNEQFF. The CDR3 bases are TGCGTCAGCGTATTGGGGACAGGAAGCAATGAGCAGTTCTTC. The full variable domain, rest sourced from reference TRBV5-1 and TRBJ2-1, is KAGVTQTPRYLIKTRGQQVTLSCSPISGHRSVSWYQQTPGQGLQFLFEYFSETQRNKGNFPGRFSGRQFSNSRSEMNVSTLELGDSALYLCVSVLGTGSNEQFFGPGTRLTVL.

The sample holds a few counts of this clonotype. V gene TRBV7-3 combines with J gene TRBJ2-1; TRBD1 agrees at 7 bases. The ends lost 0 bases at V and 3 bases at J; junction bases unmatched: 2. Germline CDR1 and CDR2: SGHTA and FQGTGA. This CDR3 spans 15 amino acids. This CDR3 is CASSLTGQIYNEQFF. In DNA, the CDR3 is TGTGCCAGCAGCTTAACGGGACAGATCTACAATGAGCAGTTCTTC.

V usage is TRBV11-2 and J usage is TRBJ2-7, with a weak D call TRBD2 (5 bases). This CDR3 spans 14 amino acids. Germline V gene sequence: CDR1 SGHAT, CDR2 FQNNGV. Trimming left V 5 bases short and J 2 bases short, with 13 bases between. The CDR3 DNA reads TGTGCCAGCAGCCCTCCCGTCGGGGCCTACGAGCAGTACTTC. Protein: CASSPPVGAYEQYF.

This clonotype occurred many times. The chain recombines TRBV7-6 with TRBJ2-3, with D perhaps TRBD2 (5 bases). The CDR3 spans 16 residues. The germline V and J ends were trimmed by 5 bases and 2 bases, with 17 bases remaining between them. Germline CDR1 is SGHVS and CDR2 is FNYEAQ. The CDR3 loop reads CASSPPPGTLTDTQYF. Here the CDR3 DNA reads TGTGCCAGCAGCCCCCCCCCGGGAACGCTCACAGATACGCAGTATTTT.

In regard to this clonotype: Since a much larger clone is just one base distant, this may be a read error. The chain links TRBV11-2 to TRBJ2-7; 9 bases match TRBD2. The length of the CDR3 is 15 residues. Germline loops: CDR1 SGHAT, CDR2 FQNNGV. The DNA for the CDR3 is TGTGCCAACAGCTCAGGGGGGGTAGCGGGAGACGAGCAGTACTTC. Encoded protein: CANSSGGVAGDEQYF.

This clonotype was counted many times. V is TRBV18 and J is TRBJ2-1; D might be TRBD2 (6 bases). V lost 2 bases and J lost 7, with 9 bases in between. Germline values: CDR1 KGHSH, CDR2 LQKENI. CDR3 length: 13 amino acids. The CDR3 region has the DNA TGTGCCAGCTCACCAAGTCGGGGGAATGAGCAGTTCTTC. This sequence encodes CASSPSRGNEQFF.

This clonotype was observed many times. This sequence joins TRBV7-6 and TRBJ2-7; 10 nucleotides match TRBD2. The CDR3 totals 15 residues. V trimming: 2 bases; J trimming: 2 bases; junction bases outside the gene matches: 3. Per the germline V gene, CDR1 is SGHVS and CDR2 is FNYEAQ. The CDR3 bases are TGTGCCAGCAGCTTATCTAGCGGGGGAACCTACGAGCAGTACTTC. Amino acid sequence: CASSLSSGGTYEQYF.

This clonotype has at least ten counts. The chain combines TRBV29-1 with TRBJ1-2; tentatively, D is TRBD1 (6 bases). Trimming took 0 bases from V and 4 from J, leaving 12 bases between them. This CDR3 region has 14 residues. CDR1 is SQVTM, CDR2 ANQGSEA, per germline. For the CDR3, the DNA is TGCAGCGTTGAAGATTGGGGGGCTGGCTATGGCTACACCTTC. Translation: CSVEDWGAGYGYTF.

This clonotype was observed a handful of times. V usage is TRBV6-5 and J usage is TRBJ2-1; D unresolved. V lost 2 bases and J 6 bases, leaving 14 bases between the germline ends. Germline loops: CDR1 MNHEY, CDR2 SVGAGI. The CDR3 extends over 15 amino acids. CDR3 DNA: TGTGCCAGCAGTTACGCCGAAACAGAGTTCAATGAGCAGTTCTTC. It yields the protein CASSYAETEFNEQFF.

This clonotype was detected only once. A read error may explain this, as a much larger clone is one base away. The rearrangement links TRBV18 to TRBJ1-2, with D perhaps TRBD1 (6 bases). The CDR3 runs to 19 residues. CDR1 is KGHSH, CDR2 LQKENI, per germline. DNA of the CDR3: TGTGCCAGCTCGCAGAGCGGACAGATCATTACCCAGACTAACTATGGCTGCACCTTC. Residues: CASSQSGQIITQTNYGCTF.

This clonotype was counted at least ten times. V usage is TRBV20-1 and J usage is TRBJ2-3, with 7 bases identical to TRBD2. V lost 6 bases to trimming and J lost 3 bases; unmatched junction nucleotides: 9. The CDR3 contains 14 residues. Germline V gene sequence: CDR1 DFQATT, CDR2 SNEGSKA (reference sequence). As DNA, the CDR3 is TGCAGTGCCGGGGGAGGCGGGAGAACAGATACGCAGTATTTT. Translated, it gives CSAGGGGRTDTQYF.

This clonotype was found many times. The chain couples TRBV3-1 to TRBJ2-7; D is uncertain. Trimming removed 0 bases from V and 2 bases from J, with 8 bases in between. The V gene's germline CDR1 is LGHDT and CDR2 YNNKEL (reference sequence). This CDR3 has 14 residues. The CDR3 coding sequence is TGTGCCAGCAGCCAAGACTTCGGCCCCTACGAGCAGTACTTC. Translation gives CASSQDFGPYEQYF.

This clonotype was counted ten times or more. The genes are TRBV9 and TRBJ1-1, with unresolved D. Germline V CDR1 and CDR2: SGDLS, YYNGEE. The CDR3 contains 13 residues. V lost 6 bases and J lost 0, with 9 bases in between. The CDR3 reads CASKETVNTEAFF. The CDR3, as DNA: TGTGCCAGCAAGGAGACGGTGAACACTGAAGCTTTCTTT.

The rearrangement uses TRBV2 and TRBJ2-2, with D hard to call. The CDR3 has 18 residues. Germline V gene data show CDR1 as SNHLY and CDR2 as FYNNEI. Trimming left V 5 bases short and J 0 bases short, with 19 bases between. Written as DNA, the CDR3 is TGTGCCAGCAGTAACGGGCCTCTAATCCTGACGAACACCGGGGAGCTGTTTTTT. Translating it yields CASSNGPLILTNTGELFF. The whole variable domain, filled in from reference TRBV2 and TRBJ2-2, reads EPEVTQTPSHQVTQMGQEVILRCVPISNHLYFYWYRQILGQKVEFLVSFYNNEISEKSEIFDDQFSVERPDGSNFTLKIRSTKLEDSAMYFCASSNGPLILTNTGELFFGEGSRLTVL.

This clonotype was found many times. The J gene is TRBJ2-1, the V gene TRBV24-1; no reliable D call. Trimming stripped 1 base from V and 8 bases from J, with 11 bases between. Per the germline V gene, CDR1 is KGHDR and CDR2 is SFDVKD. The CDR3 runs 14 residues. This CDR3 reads CATSDLYGSDEQFF. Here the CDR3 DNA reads TGTGCCACCAGTGATTTATACGGGTCCGATGAGCAGTTCTTC.

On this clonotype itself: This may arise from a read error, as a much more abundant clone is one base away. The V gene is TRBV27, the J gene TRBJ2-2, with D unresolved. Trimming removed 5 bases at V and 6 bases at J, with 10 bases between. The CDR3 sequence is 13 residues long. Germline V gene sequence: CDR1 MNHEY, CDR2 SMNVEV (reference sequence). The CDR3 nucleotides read TGTGCCAGCAGTCTTCAGACGGCCGGGGAGCTGTTTTTT. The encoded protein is CASSLQTAGELFF.

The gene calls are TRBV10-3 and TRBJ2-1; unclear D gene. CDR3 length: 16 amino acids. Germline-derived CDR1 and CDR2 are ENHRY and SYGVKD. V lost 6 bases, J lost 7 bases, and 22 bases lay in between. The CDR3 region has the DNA TGTGCCATCAGGGCCGATATTAACCAGATCGGGAATGAGCAGTTCTTC. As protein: CAIRADINQIGNEQFF.

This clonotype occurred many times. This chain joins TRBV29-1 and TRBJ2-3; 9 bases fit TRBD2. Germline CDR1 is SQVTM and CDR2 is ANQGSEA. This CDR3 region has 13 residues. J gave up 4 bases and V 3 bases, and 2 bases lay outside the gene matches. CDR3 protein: CSVDAGGPDTQYF. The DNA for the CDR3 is TGCAGCGTTGATGCGGGAGGGCCAGATACGCAGTATTTT.

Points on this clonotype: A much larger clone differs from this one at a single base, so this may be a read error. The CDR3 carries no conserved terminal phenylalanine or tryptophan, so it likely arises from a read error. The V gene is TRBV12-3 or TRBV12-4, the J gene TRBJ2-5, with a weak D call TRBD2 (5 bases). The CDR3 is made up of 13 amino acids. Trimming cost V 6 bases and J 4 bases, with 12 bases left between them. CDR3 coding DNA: TGTGCCAGCAGCGAGGACTCCGGAGAGACCCAGTACCTC. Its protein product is CASSEDSGETQYL.